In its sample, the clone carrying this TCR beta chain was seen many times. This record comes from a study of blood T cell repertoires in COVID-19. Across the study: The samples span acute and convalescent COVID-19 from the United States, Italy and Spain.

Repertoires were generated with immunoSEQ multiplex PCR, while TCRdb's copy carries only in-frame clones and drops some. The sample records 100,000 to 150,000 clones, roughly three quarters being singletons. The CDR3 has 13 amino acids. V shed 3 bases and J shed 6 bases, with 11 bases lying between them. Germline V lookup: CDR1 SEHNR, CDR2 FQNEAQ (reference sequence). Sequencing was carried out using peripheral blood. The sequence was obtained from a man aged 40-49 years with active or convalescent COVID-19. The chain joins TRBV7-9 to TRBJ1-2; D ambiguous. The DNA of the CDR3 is TGTGCCAGCAGCTTGGAAGGTAGCGATGGCTACACCTTC. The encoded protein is CASSLEGSDGYTF.